This T cell receptor (beta chain) is drawn from a study of CXCR3-negative and CXCR3-positive naive CD8 T cells. With respect to this clonotype: The antigen is unknown.

The CDR3 extends over 15 amino acids. Germline CDR1 and CDR2: DFQATT and SNEGSKA (reference sequence). Study-level results: Most assays used freshly isolated PBMCs, as cryopreservation partially reduced CXCR3. Similar levels of surface CD5 were seen between naive subsets; TCR strength was inferred from TRB CDR3 properties. Memory CD8+ cells showed much lower diversity, while both naive subsets were comparably high.

TRB cDNA was prepared as libraries by UMI-labeled 5' RACE. After re-calling the 5' RACE reads, TCRdb lists one entry per CDR3 protein, DNA absent. Seen in this sample are tens of thousands of distinct CDR3 sequences; the ten most common clones hold 20% to 25%. Sequenced sample: memory CD8+ T cells from blood. This TCR was recovered from a human donor in good health. Some clones in this sample may be carry-over from other donors' samples. The genes are TRBV20-1 and TRBJ2-7. The CDR3 is CSARFPSGDHYEQYF.